This record concerns one T cell receptor (beta chain) sequence. These data originate in a study of blood T cell repertoires in COVID-19. The CDR3 totals 15 residues. CDR1 and CDR2 (germline): MNHNS, SASEGT. Trimming took off 3 bases at V and 0 bases at J, with 11 bases between the two ends. TCRdb keeps only in-frame clones here, not all; method: immunoSEQ multiplex PCR. Counted here are roughly 180,000 clones, over 80% occurring once; the ten biggest clones make up under 5.5%. Sequencing used peripheral blood. The source of this sequence is a woman between 25 and 40 years old with acute or convalescent COVID-19. This chain joins TRBV6-1 and TRBJ1-2; no clear D. Here the CDR3 reads CASSERAVTNYGYTF. The CDR3 nucleotides read TGTGCCAGCAGTGAGCGGGCAGTTACTAACTATGGCTACACCTTC.